The 11 T cell receptor beta chains below all came from one sample that was sequenced in a study of cytomegalovirus exposure and HLA in healthy donors. Amplification used 60 Vbeta primers and 13 Jbeta primers. Using immunoSEQ multiplex PCR, the repertoire was profiled, and TCRdb retains in-frame clones only, with some absent. This sample has approximately 100,000 clones, with more than 60% found just once. Sequencing was done on a sample of PBMCs. The receptors here all came from a woman aged 18-29 years in good health and CMV-seropositive.

V usage is TRBV7-2 and J usage is TRBJ2-3; tentative D call: TRBD2 (6 bases). This CDR3 has 14 amino acids. V shed 11 bases and J shed 0 bases, with 15 bases lying between them. From germline, CDR1 is SGHTA and CDR2 FQGNSA. As DNA, the CDR3 is TGTGCCCTCCTACGGGGGAGTAGCACAGATACGCAGTATTTT. Its translation is CALLRGSSTDTQYF. Combining the CDR3 with reference TRBV7-2 and TRBJ2-3 gives the whole variable domain GAGVSQSPSNKVTEKGKDVELRCDPISGHTALYWYRQSLGQGLEFLIYFQGNSAPDKSGLPSDRFSAERTGGSVSTLTIQRTQQEDSAVYLCALLRGSSTDTQYFGPGTRLTVL.

This clone showed up just once. This chain joins TRBV5-1 and TRBJ1-1, with 7 bases fitting TRBD1. The trim removed 4 bases at V and 1 base at J, leaving 4 bases unmatched. CDR3 length equals 14 residues. The germline gives CDR1 SGHRS, CDR2 YFSETQ. The CDR3 here is CASSRWTGNTEAFF. The CDR3 DNA reads as TGCGCCAGCAGCCGATGGACAGGGAACACTGAAGCTTTCTTT.

The CDR3 reads CASSLRAGAVDEQYF. CDR3 nucleotides: TGTGCCAGCAGCCTGCGCGCGGGGGCAGTTGACGAGCAGTACTTC. This sequence joins TRBV5-4 and TRBJ2-7, with D possibly being TRBD2 (7 bases). The CDR3 sequence is 15 residues long. Between the trimmed V and J ends, which lost 4 bases and 5 bases, there was a span of 19 bases. CDR1 and CDR2 from the germline V gene are SGHNT and YYREEE (reference sequence).

The chain carries TRBV7-8 and TRBJ2-3, with a weak D call TRBD2 (5 bases). This CDR3 is built from 13 residues. Germline V gene lookup returns CDR1 SGHVS and CDR2 FQNEAQ. V gave up 3 bases and J gave up 2 bases, with 6 bases separating them. This chain's CDR3 is CASSFSVTDTQYF. In nucleotides, the CDR3 is TGTGCCAGCAGCTTTAGCGTCACAGATACGCAGTATTTT. Together with reference TRBV7-8 and TRBJ2-3, the CDR3 gives the full variable domain: GAGVSQSPRYKVAKRGQDVALRCDPISGHVSLFWYQQALGQGPEFLTYFQNEAQLDKSGLPSDRFFAERPEGSVSTLKIQRTQQEDSAVYLCASSFSVTDTQYFGPGTRLTVL.

As regards this clone: Other DNA sequences in the sample encode the same CDR3. The chain carries TRBV4-3 and TRBJ2-7; 8 bases are shared with TRBD2. Looked up from germline, CDR1 is LGHNA and CDR2 is YSLEER. J lost 2 bases, V lost 4 bases, and 4 bases had no gene match. CDR3 length: 14 amino acids. The CDR3 bases are TGCGCCAGCAGCCCTACTAGCGGTACCTACGAGCAGTACTTC. Protein product: CASSPTSGTYEQYF.

This clone was detected only a few times. The V gene is TRBV5-1, the J gene TRBJ2-7, with D possibly matching TRBD1 (6 bases). The germline V gene encodes CDR1 SGHRS and CDR2 YFSETQ. V lost 4 bases and J 0 bases, leaving 11 bases between the germline ends. The CDR3 runs to 14 residues. CDR3 in DNA: TGCGCCAGCAGCCCCGGGACATACTCCTACGAGCAGTACTTC. This encodes CASSPGTYSYEQYF.

The V call is TRBV27, the J call TRBJ2-3; D remains unclear. V was shortened by 5 bases and J by 0 bases, with 12 bases between the two germline ends. The CDR3 spans 15 residues. In germline, CDR1 is MNHEY, CDR2 SMNVEV (reference sequence). DNA for the CDR3: TGTGCCAGCAGTCCGAGTGCCGAAAGCACAGATACGCAGTATTTT. Translated, it gives CASSPSAESTDTQYF.

The V and J genes are TRBV6-5 and TRBJ1-5; weak D call: TRBD1 (5 bases). CDR3 size: 14 residues. V lost 7 bases, J lost 2 bases, and 12 bases lay in between. In germline, CDR1 is MNHEY, CDR2 SVGAGI. CDR3: CASTPGQGNQPQHF. The CDR3 DNA is TGTGCCAGCACTCCAGGGCAAGGCAATCAGCCCCAGCATTTT.

The gene calls are TRBV18 and TRBJ2-1; TRBD1 matches 7 bases. The ends lost 2 bases at V and 0 bases at J; junction bases unmatched: 10. This CDR3 region has 18 residues. Germline V gene data show CDR1 as KGHSH and CDR2 as LQKENI. In DNA form, the CDR3 reads TGTGCCAGCTCACCAAACAGGGGAGTAGCGTCCTCCTACAATGAGCAGTTCTTC. Translating gives CASSPNRGVASSYNEQFF.

The chain has TRBV27 and TRBJ2-3, with no clear D. Trimming cost V 5 bases and J 1 base, with 7 bases left between them. Germline loops: CDR1 MNHEY, CDR2 SMNVEV (reference sequence). The CDR3 contains 13 residues. The CDR3 DNA sequence: TGTGCCAGCAGTGCGGCGGGCACAGATACGCAGTATTTT. It is translated as CASSAAGTDTQYF.

The V and J genes are TRBV4-1 and TRBJ2-5, with a tentative D call TRBD2 (5 bases). The ends were cut back, 1 base at V and 6 bases at J, with 15 bases in the middle. This CDR3 has 15 amino acids. Germline V gene lookup returns CDR1 MGHRA and CDR2 YSYEKL. CDR3 amino acids: CASSQVIGSSKTQYF. The CDR3 DNA sequence: TGCGCCAGCAGCCAAGTGATAGGGAGTTCTAAGACCCAGTACTTC.